Below, 15 T cell receptor beta chains from the same sample are listed, as sequenced in a study of T cell changes during pregnancy in multiple sclerosis. The table came from immunoSEQ multiplex PCR; TCRdb's copy has only in-frame clones and leaves some out. The sample carries 45,000 to 65,000 clones, roughly 90% recorded once. This specimen consisted of peripheral blood, obtained after pregnancy. Source of these receptors: a female donor in good health, enrolled as a control in a pregnancy study.

The CDR3 DNA follows: TGTGCCAGCAGTATGGGGGGGGTTGAGCAGTTCTTC. This gives the protein CASSMGGVEQFF. This chain joins TRBV11-2 and TRBJ2-1, with 7 positions matching TRBD2. Germline V lookup: CDR1 SGHAT, CDR2 FQNNGV. V was clipped by 6 bases and J by 9 bases; unmatched bases: 5. The CDR3 spans 12 residues.

This chain uses TRBV4-3 with TRBJ2-6, with a tentative D call TRBD2 (5 bases). V was clipped by 0 bases and J by 1 base, with 10 bases between them. CDR1 is LGHNA and CDR2 is YSLEER in the germline V gene. The length of the CDR3 is 17 residues. The CDR3 is CASSQDRRSSGANVLTF. As DNA, the CDR3 is TGCGCCAGCAGCCAAGATCGGAGGTCTTCTGGGGCCAACGTCCTGACTTTC.

The chain carries TRBV7-9 and TRBJ1-2; TRBD1 might be the D (6 bases). Trimming shortened V by 5 bases and J by 7 bases, and 17 bases separated the two germline ends. The CDR3 spans 14 residues. Germline loops: CDR1 SEHNR, CDR2 FQNEAQ (reference sequence). CDR3 residues: CASSREGDGAGYTF. As DNA, the CDR3 is TGTGCCAGCAGCCGGGAGGGGGACGGTGCTGGCTACACCTTC.

The V gene is TRBV11-3, the J gene TRBJ2-1, with D hard to call. The CDR3 length is 14 residues. The germline V gene has CDR1 SGHNT and CDR2 YENEEA. Trimming cost V 2 bases and J 2 bases, with 7 bases left between them. The CDR3: CASSLRETYNEQFF. Here the CDR3 DNA reads TGTGCCAGCAGCTTACGCGAGACCTACAATGAGCAGTTCTTC.

J is TRBJ1-5 and V is TRBV28; 9 nucleotides line up with TRBD1. V was clipped by 2 bases and J by 2 bases; unmatched bases: 7. This CDR3 contains 17 residues. Germline V gene data show CDR1 as MDHEN and CDR2 as SYDVKM. DNA of the CDR3: TGTGCCAGCAGTTTAGGTCACTGGACAGGGGGCAATCAGCCCCAGCATTTT. It codes for CASSLGHWTGGNQPQHF.

The chain is built from TRBV7-3 and TRBJ1-6, with TRBD1 identical over 8 bases. The CDR3 consists of 14 residues. V lost 2 bases to trimming and J lost 8 bases; unmatched junction nucleotides: 2. Germline V gene sequence: CDR1 SGHTA, CDR2 FQGTGA. DNA of the CDR3: TGTGCCAGCAGCTTATCGGGACAGGATTCACCCCTCCACTTT. This encodes CASSLSGQDSPLHF.

The CDR3 loop is CASSDGETYNSPLHF. DNA for the CDR3: TGCGCCAGCAGCGATGGGGAGACCTATAATTCACCCCTCCACTTT. The J gene is TRBJ1-6, the V gene TRBV4-1, with D hard to call. Per germline, CDR1 MGHRA and CDR2 YSYEKL. Trimming removed 5 bases at V and 2 bases at J, with 10 bases between. This CDR3 is built from 15 residues.

The chain carries TRBV10-3 and TRBJ2-7; the match to TRBD1 covers 7 bases. CDR3 length: 14 amino acids. The ends lost 3 bases at V and 1 base at J; junction bases unmatched: 3. The germline gives CDR1 ENHRY, CDR2 SYGVKD. CDR3 region: CAISDPGQSYEQYF. CDR3 in DNA: TGTGCCATCAGTGACCCGGGACAGTCCTACGAGCAGTACTTC.

The CDR3 loop reads CASSPQRGENEQFF. CDR3 nucleotides: TGTGCCAGCTCCCCCCAGCGGGGGGAAAATGAGCAGTTCTTC. This chain joins TRBV18 and TRBJ2-1, with 9 bases matching TRBD2. Germline V CDR1 and CDR2: KGHSH, LQKENI. With V trimmed by 6 bases and J by 7 bases, 7 bases remained unmatched. This CDR3 spans 14 amino acids. Full variable domain (remainder filled in from reference TRBV18 and TRBJ2-1): NAGVMQNPRHLVRRRGQEARLRCSPMKGHSHVYWYRQLPEEGLKFMVYLQKENIIDESGMPKERFSAEFPKEGPSILRIQQVVRGDSAAYFCASSPQRGENEQFFGPGTRLTVL.

The chain has TRBV10-1 and TRBJ2-3; 9 nucleotides line up with TRBD2. Germline V gives CDR1 WNHNN, CDR2 SYGVQD (reference sequence). V dropped 5 bases and J dropped 0; count of bases not matched to a gene: 21. There are 21 residues in the CDR3. The CDR3 spells CASSPVFSVAGEVPSTDTQYF. The CDR3 DNA sequence: TGCGCCAGCAGTCCCGTCTTCTCGGTAGCGGGGGAGGTCCCCAGCACAGATACGCAGTATTTT.

This chain uses TRBV12-5 with TRBJ1-1; perhaps TRBD1 as D (6 bases). Trimming cost V 0 bases and J 0 bases, with 14 bases left between them. The CDR3 is 17 residues long. Germline assignment: CDR1 LGHNT and CDR2 FRNRAP. The CDR3 region has the DNA TGTGCTAGTGGTTTGGTAGGCAGGGGTTCTATGAACACTGAAGCTTTCTTT. This sequence encodes CASGLVGRGSMNTEAFF.

The chain joins TRBV2 to TRBJ2-3, with TRBD1 matching over 9 bases. The CDR3 has 15 amino acids. Per the germline V gene, CDR1 is SNHLY and CDR2 is FYNNEI. V was clipped by 1 base and J by 3 bases; unmatched bases: 2. Here the CDR3 reads CASSEGGQGTDTQYF. The CDR3 nucleotides read TGTGCCAGCAGTGAAGGGGGACAGGGAACAGATACGCAGTATTTT. Variable domain in full (rest from reference TRBV2 and TRBJ2-3): EPEVTQTPSHQVTQMGQEVILRCVPISNHLYFYWYRQILGQKVEFLVSFYNNEISEKSEIFDDQFSVERPDGSNFTLKIRSTKLEDSAMYFCASSEGGQGTDTQYFGPGTRLTVL.

This CDR3 is CASSVVGVGSDFYGYTF. CDR3 nucleotides: TGTGCCAGCAGCGTAGTAGGTGTCGGGTCTGACTTCTATGGCTACACCTTC. The V and J genes are TRBV9 and TRBJ1-2, with no clear D. CDR3 length: 17 amino acids. Germline V gene sequence: CDR1 SGDLS, CDR2 YYNGEE. V shed 0 bases and J shed 4 bases, with 19 bases lying between them.

This rearrangement joins TRBV5-1 to TRBJ2-5, with D possibly being TRBD2 (7 bases). The CDR3 has 15 residues. The V end was cut by 2 bases, the J end by 2 bases, with 13 bases between. Per germline, CDR1 SGHRS and CDR2 YFSETQ. CDR3 DNA: TGCGCCAGCAGCTTCGGGGGCGGGGGACAAGAGACCCAGTACTTC. This translates into CASSFGGGGQETQYF.

This clone was picked up one time. The chain carries TRBV9 and TRBJ2-7; D might be TRBD1 (6 bases). V lost 0 bases and J 5 bases, leaving 12 bases between the germline ends. Looked up from germline, CDR1 is SGDLS and CDR2 is YYNGEE. The CDR3 is 14 residues long. The CDR3 bases are TGTGCCAGCAGCGTAGAGGGGGAGAATAACGAGCAGTACTTC. Amino acids: CASSVEGENNEQYF.